Below, 17 T cell receptor beta chains from the same sample are listed, as sequenced in a study of blood T cell repertoires in COVID-19. TCRdb's table, derived via immunoSEQ multiplex PCR, lists solely in-frame clones and lacks some. Of roughly 500,000 clones listed, approximately 86% were seen once; the top ten hold 8.3%. Sequencing input: PBMCs or T cells enriched from blood (not recorded which). These TCRs come from a woman aged 55-70 years who had recovered from COVID-19.

This chain joins TRBV6-5 and TRBJ1-6, with D unresolved. Looked up from germline, CDR1 is MNHEY and CDR2 is SVGAGI. This CDR3 comprises 13 residues. V lost 6 bases to trimming and J lost 8 bases, with 11 bases between them. In DNA form, the CDR3 reads TGTGCCAGCAGGGAGGAGGGTGATTCACCCCTCCACTTT. Translated, it gives CASREEGDSPLHF.

This chain links TRBV4-1 with TRBJ2-7; D is ambiguous. Deletions cut 1 base from V and 3 bases from J, with 10 bases between. The CDR3 covers 14 residues. CDR1 is MGHRA and CDR2 is YSYEKL in the germline V gene. Here the CDR3 reads CASSQVAINYEQYF. Written as DNA, the CDR3 is TGCGCCAGCAGCCAAGTGGCAATAAACTACGAGCAGTACTTC.

V and J are TRBV11-3 and TRBJ1-5, with no clear D. V shed 5 bases and J shed 4 bases, with 9 bases lying between them. The CDR3 runs 13 residues. In germline, CDR1 is SGHNT, CDR2 YENEEA. The CDR3 nucleotides are TGTGCCAGCAGCCCTGGAGGGAATCAGCCCCAGCATTTT. It translates to CASSPGGNQPQHF. The whole variable domain, filled in from reference TRBV11-3 and TRBJ1-5, reads EAGVVQSPRYKIIEKKQPVAFWCNPISGHNTLYWYLQNLGQGPELLIRYENEEAVDDSQLPKDRFSAERLKGVDSTLKIQPAELGDSAVYLCASSPGGNQPQHFGDGTRLSIL.

The V and J genes are TRBV10-3 and TRBJ2-7; TRBD1 matches at 9 bases. CDR3 size: 13 residues. With 10 bases clipped from V and 2 bases from J, the junction kept 6 bases outside the gene matches. Germline V gives CDR1 ENHRY, CDR2 SYGVKD. The CDR3 loop is CATARDRAYEQYF. CDR3 DNA sequence: TGTGCCACCGCTCGGGACAGGGCCTACGAGCAGTACTTC.

V gene TRBV27 combines with J gene TRBJ2-3; 8 bases line up with TRBD1. The CDR3 runs to 17 residues. Per the germline V gene, CDR1 is MNHEY and CDR2 is SMNVEV (reference sequence). V shed 2 bases, J shed 7 bases, and the junction held 14 bases outside the gene matches. DNA of the CDR3: TGTGCCAGCAGTTTAGCCCCAGGGGGCAGACAATTCAATACGCAGTATTTT. Translating gives CASSLAPGGRQFNTQYF.

The rearrangement links TRBV2 to TRBJ1-2, with D maybe TRBD1 (6 bases). The CDR3 loop spans 16 amino acids. V lost 7 bases and J 2 bases, leaving 20 bases between the germline ends. Germline loops: CDR1 SNHLY, CDR2 FYNNEI. The CDR3 DNA is TGTGCCAGCAATGTACAGGGACCCAACTCGAACTATGGCTACACCTTC. Protein: CASNVQGPNSNYGYTF.

V and J are TRBV2 and TRBJ1-6; possible D gene TRBD1, 5 bases. In germline, CDR1 is SNHLY, CDR2 FYNNEI. The CDR3 loop spans 15 amino acids. Trimming pared 6 bases from V and 10 bases from J, leaving 19 bases between. CDR3 DNA: TGTGCCAGCAGCGGCCGGGGGGGGTATGACTCACCCCTCCACTTT. Translating it yields CASSGRGGYDSPLHF.

V is TRBV6-4 and J is TRBJ1-1, with 11 positions matching TRBD1. After removal of 5 bases from V and 10 bases from J, the junction contained 3 bases not matched to a gene. The CDR3 contains 12 residues. The germline CDR1 and CDR2 sequences are MRHNA and SNTAGT. The CDR3 sequence is CASSPGQGVAFF. The CDR3 DNA is TGTGCCAGCAGTCCGGGACAGGGGGTAGCTTTCTTT.

This clone was detected a few times. This chain connects TRBV24-1 to TRBJ1-1; 8 bases map to TRBD1. Trimming cost V 4 bases and J 8 bases; bases outside gene matches: 5. CDR1 and CDR2 from the germline V gene are KGHDR and SFDVKD. CDR3 length: 13 amino acids. For the CDR3, the DNA is TGTGCCACCAGTGACCCAGGACAGGGAGAAGCTTTCTTT. Protein: CATSDPGQGEAFF.

This sequence joins TRBV10-3 and TRBJ2-7; TRBD1 agrees at 10 bases. Germline assignment: CDR1 ENHRY and CDR2 SYGVKD. This CDR3 is 20 amino acids long. Losses at the gene ends were 2 bases for V and 3 bases for J; bases not matched to a gene: 19. The CDR3 sequence: CAISEHGDSGGQGLFYEQYF. CDR3 sequence (DNA): TGTGCCATCAGTGAGCATGGTGATTCTGGGGGACAGGGGCTTTTCTACGAGCAGTACTTC.

The rearrangement joins TRBV5-8 to TRBJ1-4; 7 nucleotides align to TRBD1. V was pared by 4 bases and J by 6 bases, with 9 bases of the junction left unmatched. The CDR3 has 15 amino acids. CDR1 and CDR2 (germline): SGHTS, YDEGEE. The chain's CDR3 is CASSTGQVWDEKLFF. As DNA, the CDR3 is TGTGCCAGCAGCACCGGACAGGTCTGGGATGAAAAACTGTTTTTT.

Here the CDR3 reads CATSDSTRNQPQHF. The CDR3 region has the DNA TGTGCCACCAGTGATTCGACACGCAATCAGCCCCAGCATTTT. The chain employs TRBV24-1 and TRBJ1-5; D not resolved. Per germline, CDR1 KGHDR and CDR2 SFDVKD. Trimming removed 2 bases from V and 2 bases from J, with 6 bases in between. The length of the CDR3 is 14 residues.

The gene calls are TRBV6-5 and TRBJ1-3; D ambiguous. The germline V gene has CDR1 MNHEY and CDR2 SVGAGI. Trimming removed 6 bases at V and 0 bases at J, with 6 bases between. The CDR3 is 13 residues long. The CDR3 DNA reads TGTGCCAGCAGACACCCCTCTGGAAACACCATATATTTT. Protein product: CASRHPSGNTIYF.

The V call is TRBV19, the J call TRBJ1-2, with TRBD1 as a possible D gene (6 bases). V lost 5 bases, J lost 4 bases, and 20 bases lay in between. There are 16 residues in the CDR3. Germline loops: CDR1 LNHDA, CDR2 SQIVND (reference sequence). CDR3 region: CASSGTNDRPPYGYTF. As DNA, the CDR3 is TGTGCCAGTAGTGGGACAAACGATCGACCCCCCTATGGCTACACCTTC. Looking up the rest from reference TRBV19 and TRBJ1-2 gives the full variable domain: DGGITQSPKYLFRKEGQNVTLSCEQNLNHDAMYWYRQDPGQGLRLIYYSQIVNDFQKGDIAEGYSVSREKKESFPLTVTSAQKNPTAFYLCASSGTNDRPPYGYTFGSGTRLTVV.

The V and J genes are TRBV25-1 and TRBJ1-1, with 9 nucleotides matching TRBD1. This CDR3 is built from 16 residues. Germline V CDR1 and CDR2: MGHDK, SYGVNS. Trimming took 5 bases from V and 1 from J; bases not matched to a gene: 8. The CDR3, as DNA: TGTGCCAGCAGTAAATCCGGGACAGGGTGGAACACTGAAGCTTTCTTT. Its translation is CASSKSGTGWNTEAFF. The full variable domain, rest sourced from reference TRBV25-1 and TRBJ1-1, is EADIYQTPRYLVIGTGKKITLECSQTMGHDKMYWYQQDPGMELHLIHYSYGVNSTEKGDLSSESTVSRIRTEHFPLTLESARPSHTSQYLCASSKSGTGWNTEAFFGQGTRLTVV.

The chain carries TRBV30 and TRBJ1-4; weak D call: TRBD1 (6 bases). Germline V lookup: CDR1 GTSNPN, CDR2 SVGIG (reference sequence). The V end lost 2 bases, the J end lost 10 bases, and 8 bases lay between the germline ends. CDR3 length: 11 residues. CDR3 in amino acids: CAWSIQGKLFF. DNA of the CDR3: TGTGCCTGGAGTATACAGGGAAAACTGTTTTTT.

The CDR3 here is CSVAGKRDPNTGELFF. The DNA of the CDR3 is TGCAGCGTTGCGGGTAAACGGGATCCGAACACCGGGGAGCTGTTTTTT. J is TRBJ2-2 and V is TRBV29-1, with a tentative D call TRBD2 (5 bases). V shed 4 bases and J shed 0 bases, with 15 bases lying between them. The CDR3 totals 16 residues. CDR1 is SQVTM and CDR2 is ANQGSEA in the germline V gene.